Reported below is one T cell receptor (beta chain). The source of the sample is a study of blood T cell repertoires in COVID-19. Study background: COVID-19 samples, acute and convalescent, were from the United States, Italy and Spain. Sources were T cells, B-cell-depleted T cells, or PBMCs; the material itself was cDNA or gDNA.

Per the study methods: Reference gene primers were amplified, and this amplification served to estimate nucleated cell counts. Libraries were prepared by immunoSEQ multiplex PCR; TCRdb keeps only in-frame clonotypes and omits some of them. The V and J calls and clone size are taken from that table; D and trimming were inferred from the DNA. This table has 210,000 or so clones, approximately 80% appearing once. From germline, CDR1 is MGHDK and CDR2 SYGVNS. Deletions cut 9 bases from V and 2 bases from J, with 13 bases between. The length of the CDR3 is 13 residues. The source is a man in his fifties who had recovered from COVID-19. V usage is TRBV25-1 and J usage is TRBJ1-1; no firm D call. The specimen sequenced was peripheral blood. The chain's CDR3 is CASSAGLNTEAFF. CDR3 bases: TGTGCCAGTTCGGCAGGCCTTAACACTGAAGCTTTCTTT.